This paragraph reports one T cell receptor (beta chain). The source of the sample is a study of T-cell memory formation after mild COVID-19. CDR1 and CDR2 from the germline V gene are LGHNA and YSLEER. V was trimmed by 0 bases and J by 10 bases, leaving 22 bases between them. The length of the CDR3 is 18 residues. A single record per CDR3 protein comes from TCRdb applying MiXCR to the 5' RACE reads. The table has some 120,000 distinct CDR3 sequences, about 18% seen once; the top ten hold roughly 5%. The rearrangement joins TRBV4-3 to TRBJ1-6; a weak D match, TRBD1 (5 bases). Sequenced material: PBMCs or a T cell subset sorted from them (not recorded which). The sequence came from a man younger than 35 who had mild COVID-19 (a few samples of this study predate the infection). Cell type and time point are not known. As DNA, the CDR3 is TGCGCCAGCAGCCAAGAATGGGGGATTGGGGTGCAAGAGTCACCCCTCCACTTT. Translating gives CASSQEWGIGVQESPLHF.